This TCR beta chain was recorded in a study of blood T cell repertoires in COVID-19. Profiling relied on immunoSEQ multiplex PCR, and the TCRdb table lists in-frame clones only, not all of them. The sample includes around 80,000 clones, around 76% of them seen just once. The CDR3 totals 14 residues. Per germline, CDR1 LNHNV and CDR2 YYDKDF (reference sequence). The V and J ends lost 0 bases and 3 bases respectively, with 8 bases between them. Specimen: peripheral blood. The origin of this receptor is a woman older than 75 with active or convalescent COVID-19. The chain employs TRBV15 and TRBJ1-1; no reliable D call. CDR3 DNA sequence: TGTGCCACCAGCAGAGAGAGTCGGGACACTGAAGCTTTCTTT. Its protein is CATSRESRDTEAFF.